This T cell receptor (beta chain) was identified in a study of metastatic and nonmetastatic thyroid tumors. About the research overall: Repertoire data that came from the blood and tumor or nodule tissue of malignant and benign thyroid patients were compared. Study-wide points: Malignant thyroid tumors reportedly had TCR beta diversity that was significantly higher than in benign nodules, in blood and tumor.

CDR1 is SGHRS, CDR2 YFSETQ, per germline. V lost 0 bases and J 5 bases, leaving 9 bases between the germline ends. CDR3 length: 14 amino acids. With regard to this clone: The antigen remains unidentified.

TCRdb re-called the PCR reads via MiXCR. The data show 90,000 or so clones, with 8.6% seen just once and around 9.2% held by the top ten. Until they underwent thyroid surgery, no patient had received any treatment. The rearrangement links TRBV5-1 to TRBJ1-5, with D possibly matching TRBD1 (6 bases). This sequence was found in a female donor with papillary thyroid cancer or a benign thyroid nodule (not recorded which). Some clones in this sample may be carry-over from other donors' samples. Input material: blood. The DNA of the CDR3 is TGCGCCAGCAGCTTGGAGGGGGGCCATCAGCCCCAGCATTTT. Translating gives CASSLEGGHQPQHF.